What follows are 14 T cell receptor beta chains derived from one specimen sequenced in a study of cytomegalovirus exposure and HLA in healthy donors. The primer mix had 60 Vbeta and 13 Jbeta primers. The data were produced by immunoSEQ multiplex PCR, yet TCRdb's version contains in-frame clones alone and is incomplete. The sample carries roughly 120,000 clones, 82% recorded once. The sample was PBMCs. The origin of the receptors is a man aged 25-40 years in good health and CMV-seropositive.

The V call is TRBV5-1, the J call TRBJ1-1; D is possibly TRBD1 (5 bases). The CDR3 loop spans 14 amino acids. V was clipped by 2 bases and J by 3 bases, with 11 bases between them. Germline CDR1 is SGHRS and CDR2 is YFSETQ. The CDR3: CASSFTGLDTEAFF. The CDR3 region has the DNA TGCGCCAGCAGCTTTACAGGTTTAGACACTGAAGCTTTCTTT.

DNA for the CDR3: TGTGCCACCAGCAGAGATATTACCAGGGGGCGCAGGGACTATGGCTACACCTTC. Protein sequence: CATSRDITRGRRDYGYTF. The chain carries TRBV15 and TRBJ1-2; 8 bases agree with TRBD1. Germline trimming cut 0 bases from V and 3 bases from J; bases unmatched to any gene: 12. Germline CDR1 and CDR2: LNHNV and YYDKDF (reference sequence). The CDR3 contains 18 residues.

V is TRBV5-8 and J is TRBJ1-1; D remains ambiguous. Germline V gene data show CDR1 as SGHTS and CDR2 as YDEGEE. CDR3 length: 15 residues. The germline V and J ends were trimmed by 0 bases and 8 bases, with 17 bases remaining between them. The CDR3 sequence: CASSLDTAWVREAFF. In DNA form, the CDR3 reads TGTGCCAGCAGCTTGGACACAGCCTGGGTTCGGGAAGCTTTCTTT.

As DNA, the CDR3 is TGTGCCACCAGCAGCGCTCAGGGGGGCCCAGAGACCCAGTACTTC. It specifies CATSSAQGGPETQYF. This chain connects TRBV15 to TRBJ2-5; D might be TRBD1 (7 bases). The V end was cut by 3 bases, the J end by 4 bases, with 15 bases between. There are 15 residues in the CDR3. CDR1 is LNHNV, CDR2 YYDKDF, per germline (reference sequence).

The chain joins TRBV10-2 to TRBJ1-1, with D tentatively TRBD1 (6 bases). Germline values: CDR1 WSHSY, CDR2 SAAADI. V gave up 6 bases and J gave up 5 bases, with 25 bases separating them. CDR3 length: 17 amino acids. The CDR3 nucleotides are TGCGCCAGCAGCGAACAGGGCACATCACTACAAGGGACTGAAGCTTTCTTT. Translated, it gives CASSEQGTSLQGTEAFF.

The V gene is TRBV2, the J gene TRBJ2-1; weak D call: TRBD1 (5 bases). Germline CDR1 reads SNHLY; CDR2 reads FYNNEI. Trimming took 10 bases from V and 0 from J, leaving 16 bases between them. This CDR3 contains 15 residues. The CDR3 protein is CANQRTSSSYNEQFF. For the CDR3, the DNA is TGTGCCAACCAAAGGACATCGAGCTCCTACAATGAGCAGTTCTTC.

In this sample, this clone turned up a few times. The gene calls are TRBV10-3 and TRBJ2-2; possible D gene TRBD2, 6 bases. CDR3 length: 17 amino acids. Germline CDR1 reads ENHRY; CDR2 reads SYGVKD. V shed 10 bases and J shed 2 bases, with 23 bases lying between them. CDR3 amino acids: CATRGPVAGSNTGELFF. CDR3 in DNA: TGTGCCACCCGCGGGCCGGTGGCGGGAAGTAACACCGGGGAGCTGTTTTTT.

The chain joins TRBV25-1 to TRBJ1-2; 9 bases are a match to TRBD1. The CDR3 is 12 amino acids. V trimming: 8 bases; J trimming: 4 bases; junction bases outside the gene matches: 2. Germline-derived CDR1 and CDR2 are MGHDK and SYGVNS. CDR3 loop: CASRDRVYGYTF. CDR3 in DNA: TGTGCCAGCCGGGACAGGGTCTATGGCTACACCTTC.

There are a few counts of this clone. The J gene is TRBJ1-1, the V gene TRBV19, with 7 bases lining up with TRBD1. The germline CDR1 and CDR2 sequences are LNHDA and SQIVND (reference sequence). The CDR3 covers 13 residues. Trimming removed 5 bases from V and 7 bases from J; junction bases left unmatched: 7. The CDR3 bases are TGTGCCAGTAGTGTCCGGGACAGCCTTGAAGCTTTCTTT. Amino acids: CASSVRDSLEAFF.

This rearrangement joins TRBV7-2 to TRBJ2-5; no definite D call. The CDR3 is 13 amino acids. CDR1 is SGHTA, CDR2 FQGNSA, per germline. V was pared by 5 bases and J by 2 bases, with 9 bases between. The chain's CDR3 is CASSGVVQETQYF. The CDR3 DNA is TGTGCCAGCAGCGGAGTGGTTCAAGAGACCCAGTACTTC.

The V and J genes are TRBV28 and TRBJ2-3, with 13 bases fitting TRBD2. The J segment lost 1 base and the V segment lost 2 bases, leaving 6 bases of the junction unmatched. The length of the CDR3 is 18 residues. Germline V gives CDR1 MDHEN, CDR2 SYDVKM. The CDR3 DNA sequence: TGTGCCAGCAGTTTAATCCCTGGACTAGCGGGGGGCACAGATACGCAGTATTTT. As protein: CASSLIPGLAGGTDTQYF.

The rearrangement joins TRBV28 to TRBJ1-5; D gene unclear. V was clipped by 4 bases and J by 8 bases, with 18 bases between them. The CDR3 runs to 15 residues. The germline V gene has CDR1 MDHEN and CDR2 SYDVKM. The CDR3 nucleotides read TGTGCCAGCAGTTCCCTCCAGGTATCGTATGAGCCCCAGCATTTT. Translation: CASSSLQVSYEPQHF.

This rearrangement joins TRBV2 to TRBJ1-5; D may be TRBD1 (6 bases). The CDR3 has 14 amino acids. With 6 bases removed from V and 6 bases from J, the gap between germline ends came to 15 bases. The germline gives CDR1 SNHLY, CDR2 FYNNEI. The CDR3 here is CASRGGARGQPQHF. The CDR3 DNA reads TGTGCCAGCAGGGGGGGGGCAAGGGGTCAGCCCCAGCATTTT.

This rearrangement joins TRBV6-5 to TRBJ2-3, with TRBD1 as a possible D gene (6 bases). Deletions cut 0 bases from V and 0 bases from J, with 10 bases between. CDR3 size: 16 residues. Germline V CDR1 and CDR2: MNHEY, SVGAGI. As DNA, the CDR3 is TGTGCCAGCAGTTACTCTTACAGGGTCAGCACAGATACGCAGTATTTT. This encodes CASSYSYRVSTDTQYF.